This T cell receptor beta chain was recovered during a study of CD8 T cells in ankylosing spondylitis. Study-level points and caveats: What seemed typical of ankylosing spondylitis blood was a TCR beta motif built from about eight highly homologous variants. Clones linked to disease, bearing a CD8+ phenotype, were relatively rare in peripheral blood.

This clonotype has more than one count but fewer than ten. Its antigen is not known. Generation of TCR beta libraries employed quantitative 5'-RACE incorporating molecular barcodes. In TCRdb, the 5' RACE reads were re-called with MiXCR into one record per CDR3 protein. The sample lists around 440,000 distinct CDR3 sequences, under 20% occurring once. V lost 4 bases, J lost 7 bases, and 6 bases stayed unmatched. The CDR3 is made up of 15 amino acids. From germline, CDR1 is ENHRY and CDR2 SYGVKD. V and J are TRBV10-3 and TRBJ2-3; the match to TRBD2 covers 12 bases. The receptor's source is a male donor with ankylosing spondylitis. What was sequenced was blood, either unsorted or a sorted T cell fraction (not recorded which). CDR3 DNA sequence: TGTGCCATCAGTGGCCTAGCGGGGGGGGAATATACGCAGTATTTT. This gives the protein CAISGLAGGEYTQYF.